The sample holds many counts of the clone carrying this TCR beta chain. The data belong to a study of regulatory T cells in long-lasting Graves disease. This CDR3 has 16 residues. The germline V gene encodes CDR1 KGHSH and CDR2 LQKENI. V shed 4 bases, J shed 0 bases, and the junction held 5 bases outside the gene matches. Combining iRepertoire HTBI primers with Arm-PCR of CDR3 regions, the authors built TCR beta libraries. Via MiXCR, TCRdb re-called the multiplex PCR reads, giving one row per CDR3 protein. The sample records 400,000 to 500,000 distinct CDR3 sequences, 15% being singletons. Documented time point: newly diagnosed GD, antithyroid drugs for less than 3 months. Preparation of the TCR library used RNA extracted from PBMCs. This sample was also put to use in a study of T cells in Graves' hyperthyroidism and ophthalmopathy. As that study records: Stable Graves' hyperthyroidism denoted no ophthalmopathy progression over 18 months. Blood also carried most thyroid clonotypes expanded above 0.001.

The chain links TRBV18 to TRBJ1-5; 8 bases line up with TRBD1. The clonotype comes from a woman aged 25-40 years with Graves disease. Sequenced here: peripheral blood mononuclear cells (PBMCs), sampled at new diagnosis, from a patient treated with antithyroid drugs. As DNA, the CDR3 is TGTGCCAGCTCACTCACGGACAGGGATAGCAATCAGCCCCAGCATTTT. Translating it yields CASSLTDRDSNQPQHF. The full variable domain, with the rest looked up from reference TRBV18 and TRBJ1-5, is NAGVMQNPRHLVRRRGQEARLRCSPMKGHSHVYWYRQLPEEGLKFMVYLQKENIIDESGMPKERFSAEFPKEGPSILRIQQVVRGDSAAYFCASSLTDRDSNQPQHFGDGTRLSIL.